This T cell receptor beta chain was recorded in a study of T-cell memory formation after mild COVID-19. Study-wide points: Among clones contracting day 15 to 85, CD4/CD8 was balanced, whereas later expanders leaned CD4+.

Germline CDR1 reads LNHDA; CDR2 reads SQIVND (reference sequence). After removal of 2 bases from V and 3 bases from J, the junction contained 6 bases not matched to a gene. The CDR3 has 16 residues. TCRdb reprocessed the 5' RACE reads via MiXCR and lists one record per CDR3 protein. This table holds about half a million distinct CDR3 sequences, 18% found once. For this clonotype: Antigen unknown.

The sequenced material came from PBMCs or a T cell subset sorted from them (not recorded which). The J gene is TRBJ1-2, the V gene TRBV19, with 10 bases that match TRBD1. The receptor comes from an adult woman who had mild COVID-19 (a few samples of this study predate the infection). Cell type and time point are not known. The CDR3 DNA follows: TGTGCCAGTAGTATATCCCGGGACAGGGGATACTATGGCTACACCTTC. This encodes CASSISRDRGYYGYTF.